This T cell receptor (beta chain) appears in the sequencing data of a study of cytomegalovirus exposure and HLA in healthy donors. General study results and limits: In a later analysis, a missense DCLRE1C variant was linked to TCR beta V- and J-gene trimming.

PCR used 60 Vbeta primers and 13 Jbeta primers. TCRdb keeps only in-frame clones here, not all; method: immunoSEQ multiplex PCR. The sample lists 150,000 to 200,000 clones; 80% to 85% were seen once. CDR3 length equals 17 residues. Germline trimming cut 3 bases from V and 0 bases from J; bases unmatched to any gene: 5. Germline V gene lookup returns CDR1 MDHEN and CDR2 SYDVKM. On this clone itself: Antigen specificity is unknown.

Input material: PBMCs. The origin of this receptor is a girl aged 2 to 10 in good health and CMV-seropositive. The V gene is TRBV28, the J gene TRBJ1-4, with 9 bases lining up with TRBD1. Written as DNA, the CDR3 is TGTGCCAGCAGTTTGGGGACAGGGTCGTCAACTAATGAAAAACTGTTTTTT. This encodes CASSLGTGSSTNEKLFF.